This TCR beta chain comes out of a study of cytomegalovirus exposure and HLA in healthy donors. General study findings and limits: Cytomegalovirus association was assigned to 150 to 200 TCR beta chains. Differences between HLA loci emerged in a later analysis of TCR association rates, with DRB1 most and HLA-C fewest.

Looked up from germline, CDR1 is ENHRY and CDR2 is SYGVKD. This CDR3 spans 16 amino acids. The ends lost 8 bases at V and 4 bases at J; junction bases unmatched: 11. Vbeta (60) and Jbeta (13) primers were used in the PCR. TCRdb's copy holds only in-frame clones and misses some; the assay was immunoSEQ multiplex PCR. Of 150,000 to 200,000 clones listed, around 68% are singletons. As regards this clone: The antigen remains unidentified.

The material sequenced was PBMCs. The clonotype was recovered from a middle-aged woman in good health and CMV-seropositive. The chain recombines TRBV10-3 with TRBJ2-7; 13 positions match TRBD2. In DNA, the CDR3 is TGTGCCATCTTGCGGACTAGCGGGAGTGAAGATTACGAGCAGTACTTC. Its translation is CAILRTSGSEDYEQYF.